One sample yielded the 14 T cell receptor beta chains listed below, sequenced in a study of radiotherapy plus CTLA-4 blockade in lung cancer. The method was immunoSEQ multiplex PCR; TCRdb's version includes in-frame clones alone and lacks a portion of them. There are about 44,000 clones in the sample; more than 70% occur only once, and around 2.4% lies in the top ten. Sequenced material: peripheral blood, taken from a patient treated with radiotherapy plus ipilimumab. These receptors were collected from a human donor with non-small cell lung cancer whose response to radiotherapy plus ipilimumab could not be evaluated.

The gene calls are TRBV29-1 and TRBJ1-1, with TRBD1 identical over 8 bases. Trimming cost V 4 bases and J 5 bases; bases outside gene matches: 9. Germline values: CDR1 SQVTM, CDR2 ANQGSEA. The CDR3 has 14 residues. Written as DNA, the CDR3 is TGCAGCGTTGGGGGGGCAGGGGGCTATACTGAAGCTTTCTTT. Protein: CSVGGAGGYTEAFF.

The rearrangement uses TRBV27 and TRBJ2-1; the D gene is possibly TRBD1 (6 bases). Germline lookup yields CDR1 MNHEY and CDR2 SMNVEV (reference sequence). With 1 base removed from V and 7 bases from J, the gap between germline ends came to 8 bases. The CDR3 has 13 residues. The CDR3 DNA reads TGTGCCAGCAGTTTATTTAGGGGGAATGAGCAGTTCTTC. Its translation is CASSLFRGNEQFF.

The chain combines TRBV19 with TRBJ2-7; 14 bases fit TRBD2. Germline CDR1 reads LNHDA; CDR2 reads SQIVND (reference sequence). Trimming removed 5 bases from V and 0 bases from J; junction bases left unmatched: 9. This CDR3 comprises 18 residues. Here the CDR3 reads CASSSGLAGGRSSYEQYF. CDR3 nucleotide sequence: TGTGCCAGTAGTTCCGGACTAGCGGGAGGTAGGAGCTCCTACGAGCAGTACTTC.

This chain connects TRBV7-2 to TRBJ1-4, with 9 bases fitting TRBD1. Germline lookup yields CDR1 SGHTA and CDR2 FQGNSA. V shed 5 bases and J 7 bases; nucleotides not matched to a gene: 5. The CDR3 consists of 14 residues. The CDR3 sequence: CASSKRQGGEKLFF. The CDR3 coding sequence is TGTGCCAGCAGCAAGAGACAGGGGGGTGAAAAACTGTTTTTT.

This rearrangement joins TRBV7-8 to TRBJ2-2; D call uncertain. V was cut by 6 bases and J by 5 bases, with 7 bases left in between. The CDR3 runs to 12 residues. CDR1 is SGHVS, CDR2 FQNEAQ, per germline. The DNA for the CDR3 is TGTGCCAGCAGTTTTAATACCGGGGAGCTGTTTTTT. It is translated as CASSFNTGELFF.

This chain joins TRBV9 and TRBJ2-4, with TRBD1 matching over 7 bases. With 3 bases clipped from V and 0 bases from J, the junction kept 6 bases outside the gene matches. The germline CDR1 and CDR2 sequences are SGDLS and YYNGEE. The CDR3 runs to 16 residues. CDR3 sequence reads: CASSEGGQVAKNIQYF. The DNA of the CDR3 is TGTGCCAGCAGCGAAGGCGGACAGGTAGCCAAAAACATTCAGTACTTC. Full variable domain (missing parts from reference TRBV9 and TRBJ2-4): DSGVTQTPKHLITATGQRVTLRCSPRSGDLSVYWYQQSLDQGLQFLIQYYNGEERAKGNILERFSAQQFPDLHSELNLSSLELGDSALYFCASSEGGQVAKNIQYFGAGTRLSVL.

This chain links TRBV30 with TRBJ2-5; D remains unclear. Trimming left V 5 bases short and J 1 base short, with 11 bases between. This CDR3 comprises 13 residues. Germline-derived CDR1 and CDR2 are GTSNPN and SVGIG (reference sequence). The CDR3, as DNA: TGTGCCTGGGGTGCCGAGCTCCAAGAGACCCAGTACTTC. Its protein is CAWGAELQETQYF.

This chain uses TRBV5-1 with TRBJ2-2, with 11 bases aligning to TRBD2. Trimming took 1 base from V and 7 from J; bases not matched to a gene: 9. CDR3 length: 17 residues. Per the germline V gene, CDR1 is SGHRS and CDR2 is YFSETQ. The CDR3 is CASSLSLAGGGGGELFF. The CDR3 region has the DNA TGCGCCAGCAGCTTGAGCCTAGCGGGAGGTGGAGGCGGGGAGCTGTTTTTT.

The CDR3 loop reads CATRLAGSSYNEQFF. The CDR3 coding sequence is TGTGCCACCCGACTAGCGGGGAGCTCCTACAATGAGCAGTTCTTC. The chain combines TRBV7-2 with TRBJ2-1; 11 bases are a match to TRBD2. The germline V gene encodes CDR1 SGHTA and CDR2 FQGNSA. The CDR3 is 15 residues long. Trimming removed 10 bases from V and 0 bases from J; junction bases left unmatched: 5.

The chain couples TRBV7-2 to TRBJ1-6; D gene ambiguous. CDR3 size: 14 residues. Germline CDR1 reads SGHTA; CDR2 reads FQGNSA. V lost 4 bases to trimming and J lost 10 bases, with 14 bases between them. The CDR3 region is CASSSVGSGSPLHF. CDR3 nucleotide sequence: TGTGCCAGCAGCTCAGTGGGTTCCGGGTCACCCCTCCACTTT.

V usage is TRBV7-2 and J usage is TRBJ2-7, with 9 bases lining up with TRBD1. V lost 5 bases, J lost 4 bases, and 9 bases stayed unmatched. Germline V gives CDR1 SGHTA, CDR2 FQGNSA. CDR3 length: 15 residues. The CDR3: CASSKGRDRVYEQYF. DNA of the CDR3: TGTGCCAGCAGCAAAGGGCGGGACAGGGTGTACGAGCAGTACTTC. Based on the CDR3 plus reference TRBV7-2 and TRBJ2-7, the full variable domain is GAGVSQSPSNKVTEKGKDVELRCDPISGHTALYWYRQSLGQGLEFLIYFQGNSAPDKSGLPSDRFSAERTGGSVSTLTIQRTQQEDSAVYLCASSKGRDRVYEQYFGPGTRLTVT.

The CDR3 region has the DNA TGTGCCAGCTCACCACAGCCAGGTTCGGTGGGGACCCAGTACTTC. Amino acid sequence: CASSPQPGSVGTQYF. This rearrangement joins TRBV18 to TRBJ2-5, with D unclear. CDR1 is KGHSH and CDR2 is LQKENI in the germline V gene. This CDR3 is built from 15 residues. The V gene lost 1 base and the J gene lost 7 bases, with 16 bases spanning the gap.

CDR3 nucleotide sequence: TGTGCCAGCAGCTTAACTAGCGGGACCTACAATGAGCAGTTCTTC. This sequence encodes CASSLTSGTYNEQFF. This chain links TRBV7-2 with TRBJ2-1; 10 nucleotides agree with TRBD2. This CDR3 region has 15 residues. V was clipped by 2 bases and J by 2 bases; unmatched bases: 0. Per the germline V gene, CDR1 is SGHTA and CDR2 is FQGNSA.

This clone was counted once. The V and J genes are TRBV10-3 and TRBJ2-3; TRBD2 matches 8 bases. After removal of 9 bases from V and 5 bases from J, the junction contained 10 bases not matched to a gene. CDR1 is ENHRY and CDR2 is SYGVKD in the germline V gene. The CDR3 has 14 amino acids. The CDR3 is CAINSGGQGDTQYF. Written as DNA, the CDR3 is TGTGCCATTAACTCGGGGGGGCAGGGAGATACGCAGTATTTT.